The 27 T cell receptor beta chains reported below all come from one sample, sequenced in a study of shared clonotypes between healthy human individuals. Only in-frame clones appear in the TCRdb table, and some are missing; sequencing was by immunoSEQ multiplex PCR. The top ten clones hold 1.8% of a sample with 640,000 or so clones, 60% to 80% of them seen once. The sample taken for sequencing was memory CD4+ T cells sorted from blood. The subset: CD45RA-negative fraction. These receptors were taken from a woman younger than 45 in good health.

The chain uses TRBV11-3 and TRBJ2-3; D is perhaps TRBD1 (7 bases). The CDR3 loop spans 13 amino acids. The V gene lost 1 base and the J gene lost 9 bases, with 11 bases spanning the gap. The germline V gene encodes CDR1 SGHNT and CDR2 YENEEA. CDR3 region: CASSLAGGGTQYF. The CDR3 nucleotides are TGTGCCAGCAGCTTAGCCGGAGGGGGCACGCAGTATTTT.

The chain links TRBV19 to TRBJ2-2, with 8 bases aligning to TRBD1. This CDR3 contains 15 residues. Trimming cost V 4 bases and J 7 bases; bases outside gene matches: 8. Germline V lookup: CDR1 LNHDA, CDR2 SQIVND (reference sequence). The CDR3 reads CASSTRTGQGGELFF. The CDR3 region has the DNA TGTGCCAGTAGTACCCGGACAGGGCAAGGCGGGGAGCTGTTTTTT.

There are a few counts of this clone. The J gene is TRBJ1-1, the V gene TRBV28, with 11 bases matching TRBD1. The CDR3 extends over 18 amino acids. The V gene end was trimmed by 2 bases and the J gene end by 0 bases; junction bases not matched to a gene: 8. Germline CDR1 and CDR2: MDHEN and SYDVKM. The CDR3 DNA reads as TGTGCCAGCAGTTTAAGGACAGGGGGCTACCCTCTGAACACTGAAGCTTTCTTT. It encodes CASSLRTGGYPLNTEAFF.

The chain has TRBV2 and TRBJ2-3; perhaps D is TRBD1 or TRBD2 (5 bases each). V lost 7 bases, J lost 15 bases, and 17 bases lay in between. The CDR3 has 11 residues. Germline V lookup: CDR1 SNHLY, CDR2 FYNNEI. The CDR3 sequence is CASTIGGFGYF. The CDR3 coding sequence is TGTGCCAGCACAATTGGGGGATTCGGTTATTTT.

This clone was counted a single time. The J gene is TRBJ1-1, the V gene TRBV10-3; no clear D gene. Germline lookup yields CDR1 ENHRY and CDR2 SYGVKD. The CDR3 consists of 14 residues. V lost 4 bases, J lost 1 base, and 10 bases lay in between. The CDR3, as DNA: TGTGCCATCAGTGCACAACAGAGGAACACTGAAGCTTTCTTT. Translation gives CAISAQQRNTEAFF.

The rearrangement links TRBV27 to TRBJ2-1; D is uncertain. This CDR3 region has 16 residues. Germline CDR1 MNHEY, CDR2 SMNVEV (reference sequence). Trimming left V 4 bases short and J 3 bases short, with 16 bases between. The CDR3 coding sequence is TGTGCCAGCAGTTCCCGGACCGTTGGATACTACAATGAGCAGTTCTTC. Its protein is CASSSRTVGYYNEQFF.

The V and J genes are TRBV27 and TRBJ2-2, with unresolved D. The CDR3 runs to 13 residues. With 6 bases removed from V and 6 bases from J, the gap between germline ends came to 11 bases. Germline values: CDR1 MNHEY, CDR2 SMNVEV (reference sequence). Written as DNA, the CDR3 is TGTGCCAGCAGCCTACGACCCTCCGGGGAGCTGTTTTTT. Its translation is CASSLRPSGELFF.

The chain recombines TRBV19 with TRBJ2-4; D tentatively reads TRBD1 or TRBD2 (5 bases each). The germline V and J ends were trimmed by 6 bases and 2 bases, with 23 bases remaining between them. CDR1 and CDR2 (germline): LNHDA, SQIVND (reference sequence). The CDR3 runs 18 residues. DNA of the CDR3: TGTGCCAGTAGGGCCCCCGGGACCCGCAGCCGGTCCAAAAACATTCAGTACTTC. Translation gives CASRAPGTRSRSKNIQYF.

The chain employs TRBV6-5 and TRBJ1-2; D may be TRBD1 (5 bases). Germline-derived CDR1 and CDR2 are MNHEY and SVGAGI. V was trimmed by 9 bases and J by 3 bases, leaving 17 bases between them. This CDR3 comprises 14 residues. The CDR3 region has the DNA TGTGCCAGTTTAATACGCCCGGGGGACTATGGCTACACCTTC. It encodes CASLIRPGDYGYTF.

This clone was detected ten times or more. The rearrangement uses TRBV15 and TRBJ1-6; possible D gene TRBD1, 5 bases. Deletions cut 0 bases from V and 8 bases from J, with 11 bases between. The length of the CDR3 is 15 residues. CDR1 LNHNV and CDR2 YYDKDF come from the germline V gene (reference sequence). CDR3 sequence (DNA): TGTGCCACCAGCAGAGACAGGGTGGGGGATTCACCCCTCCACTTT. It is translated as CATSRDRVGDSPLHF.

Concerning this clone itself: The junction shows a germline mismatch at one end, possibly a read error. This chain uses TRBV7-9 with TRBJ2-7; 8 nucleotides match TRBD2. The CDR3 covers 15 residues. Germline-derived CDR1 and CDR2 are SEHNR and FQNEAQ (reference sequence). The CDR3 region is CASSLGFPSGYGQYF. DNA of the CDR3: TGTGCCAGCAGCTTAGGTTTTCCTAGCGGGTACGGGCAGTACTTC.

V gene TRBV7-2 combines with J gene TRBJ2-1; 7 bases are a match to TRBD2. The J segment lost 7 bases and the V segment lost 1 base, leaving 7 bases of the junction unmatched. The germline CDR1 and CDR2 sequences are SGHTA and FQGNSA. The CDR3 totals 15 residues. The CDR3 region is CASSLVALAVNEQFF. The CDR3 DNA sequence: TGTGCCAGCAGCTTAGTGGCCCTAGCGGTAAATGAGCAGTTCTTC.

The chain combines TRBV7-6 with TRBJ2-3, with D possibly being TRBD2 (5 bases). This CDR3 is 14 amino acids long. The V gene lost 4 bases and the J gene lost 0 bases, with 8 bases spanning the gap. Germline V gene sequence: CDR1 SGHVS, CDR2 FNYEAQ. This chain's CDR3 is CASSYRTSTDTQYF. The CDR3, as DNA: TGTGCCAGCAGCTATAGGACTAGCACAGATACGCAGTATTTT.

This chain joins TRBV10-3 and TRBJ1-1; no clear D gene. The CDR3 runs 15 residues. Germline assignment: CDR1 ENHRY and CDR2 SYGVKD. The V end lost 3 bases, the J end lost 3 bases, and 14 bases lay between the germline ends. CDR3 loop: CAISEPKFGDTEAFF. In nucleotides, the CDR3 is TGTGCCATCAGTGAACCGAAATTTGGGGACACTGAAGCTTTCTTT.

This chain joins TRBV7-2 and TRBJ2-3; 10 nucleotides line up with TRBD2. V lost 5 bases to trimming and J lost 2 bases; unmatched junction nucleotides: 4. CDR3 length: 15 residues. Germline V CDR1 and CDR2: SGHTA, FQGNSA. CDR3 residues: CASSLSGRATDTQYF. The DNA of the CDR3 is TGTGCCAGCAGCCTAAGCGGGAGGGCCACAGATACGCAGTATTTT.

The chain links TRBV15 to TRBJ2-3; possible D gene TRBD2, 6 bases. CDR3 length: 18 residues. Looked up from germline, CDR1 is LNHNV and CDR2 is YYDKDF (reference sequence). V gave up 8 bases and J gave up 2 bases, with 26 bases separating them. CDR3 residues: CATERAEGRERPTDTQYF. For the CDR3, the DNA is TGTGCCACCGAAAGGGCAGAAGGACGGGAGAGACCCACAGATACGCAGTATTTT.

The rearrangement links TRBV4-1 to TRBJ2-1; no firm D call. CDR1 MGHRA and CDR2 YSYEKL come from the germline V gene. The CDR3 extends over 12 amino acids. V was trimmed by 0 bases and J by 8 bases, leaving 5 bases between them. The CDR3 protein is CASSQDIHEQFF. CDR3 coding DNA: TGCGCCAGCAGCCAAGATATTCATGAGCAGTTCTTC.

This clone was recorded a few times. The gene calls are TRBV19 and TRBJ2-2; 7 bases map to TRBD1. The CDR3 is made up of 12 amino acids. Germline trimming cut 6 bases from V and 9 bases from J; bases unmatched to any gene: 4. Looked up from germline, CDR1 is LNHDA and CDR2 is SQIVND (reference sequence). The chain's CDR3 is CASRRGQRELFF. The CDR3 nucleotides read TGTGCCAGTAGAAGGGGACAGCGGGAGCTGTTTTTT.

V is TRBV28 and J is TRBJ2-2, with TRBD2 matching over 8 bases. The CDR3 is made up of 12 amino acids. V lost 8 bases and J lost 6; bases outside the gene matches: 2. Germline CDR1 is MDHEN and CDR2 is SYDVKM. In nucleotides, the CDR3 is TGTGCCAGCCGGGAGGGGTCCGGGGAGCTGTTTTTT. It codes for CASREGSGELFF. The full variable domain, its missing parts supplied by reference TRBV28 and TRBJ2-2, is DVKVTQSSRYLVKRTGEKVFLECVQDMDHENMFWYRQDPGLGLRLIYFSYDVKMKEKGDIPEGYSVSREKKERFSLILESASTNQTSMYLCASREGSGELFFGEGSRLTVL.

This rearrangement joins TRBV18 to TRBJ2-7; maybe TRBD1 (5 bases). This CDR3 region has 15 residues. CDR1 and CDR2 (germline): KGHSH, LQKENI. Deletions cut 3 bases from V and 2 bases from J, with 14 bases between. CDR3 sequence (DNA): TGTGCCAGCTCACCCGGGTCCAGGGTCCCCTACGAGCAGTACTTC. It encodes CASSPGSRVPYEQYF.

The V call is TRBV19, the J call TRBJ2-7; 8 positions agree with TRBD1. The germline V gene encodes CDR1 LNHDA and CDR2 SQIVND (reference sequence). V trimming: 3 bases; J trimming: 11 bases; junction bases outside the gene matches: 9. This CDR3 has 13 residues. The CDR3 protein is CASSMAGGSLKYF. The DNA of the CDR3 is TGTGCCAGTAGTATGGCAGGGGGCAGTTTAAAGTACTTC.

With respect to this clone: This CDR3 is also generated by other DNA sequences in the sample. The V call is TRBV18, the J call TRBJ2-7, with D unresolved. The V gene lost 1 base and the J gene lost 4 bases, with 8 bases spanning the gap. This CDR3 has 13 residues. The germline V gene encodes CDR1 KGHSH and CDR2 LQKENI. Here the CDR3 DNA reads TGTGCCAGCTCACCACGCGGTGGTTACGAGCAGTACTTC. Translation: CASSPRGGYEQYF.

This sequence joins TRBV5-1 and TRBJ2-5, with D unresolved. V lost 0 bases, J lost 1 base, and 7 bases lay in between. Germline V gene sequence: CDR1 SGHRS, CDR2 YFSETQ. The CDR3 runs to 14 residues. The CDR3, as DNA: TGCGCCAGCAGCTTGGCGGTCAGCCAAGAGACCCAGTACTTC. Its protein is CASSLAVSQETQYF.

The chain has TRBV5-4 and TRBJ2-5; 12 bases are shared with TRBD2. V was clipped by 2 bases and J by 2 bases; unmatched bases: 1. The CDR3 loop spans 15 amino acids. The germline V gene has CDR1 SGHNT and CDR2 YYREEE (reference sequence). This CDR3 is CASSLTSGRQETQYF. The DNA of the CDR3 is TGTGCCAGCAGCTTAACTAGCGGGAGGCAAGAGACCCAGTACTTC.

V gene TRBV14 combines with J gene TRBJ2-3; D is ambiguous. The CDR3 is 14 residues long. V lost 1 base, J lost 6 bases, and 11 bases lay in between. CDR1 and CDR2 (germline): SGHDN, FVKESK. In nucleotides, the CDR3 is TGTGCCAGCAGCCAAGTGTCGATTGCGGATACGCAGTATTTT. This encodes CASSQVSIADTQYF.

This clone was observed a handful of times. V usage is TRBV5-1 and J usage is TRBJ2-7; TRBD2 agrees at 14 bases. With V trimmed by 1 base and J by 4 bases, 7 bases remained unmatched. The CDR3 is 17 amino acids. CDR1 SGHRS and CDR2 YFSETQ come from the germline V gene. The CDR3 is CASSLSPGTSGSYEQYF. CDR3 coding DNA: TGCGCCAGCAGCTTGTCCCCCGGGACTAGCGGGAGTTACGAGCAGTACTTC.

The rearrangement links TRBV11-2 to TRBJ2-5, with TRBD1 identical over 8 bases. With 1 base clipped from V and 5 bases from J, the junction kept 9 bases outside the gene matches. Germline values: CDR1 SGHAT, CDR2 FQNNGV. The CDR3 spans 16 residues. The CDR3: CASSLGAGGRRETQYF. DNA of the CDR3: TGTGCCAGCAGCTTAGGGGCAGGGGGCCGTCGCGAGACCCAGTACTTC.